Shown below are 15 T cell receptor beta chains from a single sample sequenced in a study of regulatory T cells in long-lasting Graves disease. Building the TCR beta libraries relied on iRepertoire HTBI primers, and CDR3 regions underwent Arm-PCR. TCRdb fed the multiplex PCR reads into MiXCR, producing one record per CDR3 protein. The table has almost 450,000 distinct CDR3 sequences, roughly 15% seen once; the top ten hold 9.5% to 12%. Noted time point: newly diagnosed GD, antithyroid drugs for less than 3 months. PBMCs were the source of the RNA used for TCR sequencing. In addition, the sample was reused for a study of T cells in Graves' hyperthyroidism and ophthalmopathy.

The sample in question was peripheral blood mononuclear cells (PBMCs), obtained at new diagnosis, from a patient treated with antithyroid drugs. The origin of the receptors is a young woman with Graves disease.

This clonotype was seen a few times. J is TRBJ2-1 and V is TRBV7-9; D gene unclear. The CDR3 is 16 amino acids. Germline V lookup: CDR1 SEHNR, CDR2 FQNEAQ (reference sequence). The V end was cut by 1 base, the J end by 0 bases, with 10 bases between. This CDR3 is CASSLVAISSYNEQFF. The CDR3 DNA reads as TGTGCCAGCAGCTTAGTGGCGATAAGCTCCTACAATGAGCAGTTCTTC. The full variable domain, rest sourced from reference TRBV7-9 and TRBJ2-1, is DTGVSQNPRHKITKRGQNVTFRCDPISEHNRLYWYRQTLGQGPEFLTYFQNEAQLEKSRLLSDRFSAERPKGSFSTLEIQRTEQGDSAMYLCASSLVAISSYNEQFFGPGTRLTVL.

Comments on this clonotype: Just one base apart from a much larger clone, this may be a read error. The chain links TRBV6-1 to TRBJ1-3, with D unclear. Germline V gene data show CDR1 as MNHNS and CDR2 as SASEGT. V was clipped by 4 bases and J by 4 bases, with 14 bases between them. The CDR3 sequence is 15 residues long. CDR3 in DNA: TGTGCCAGCAGTGGATCCGGGAGCTTCGGAAACACCATATATTTT. It translates to CASSGSGSFGNTIYF.

This clonotype was counted ten times or more. The V and J genes are TRBV6-1 and TRBJ2-7; D tentatively reads TRBD1 or TRBD2 (5 bases each). Deletions cut 4 bases from V and 5 bases from J, with 15 bases between. In germline, CDR1 is MNHNS, CDR2 SASEGT. This CDR3 has 14 residues. This chain's CDR3 is CASSAGTILDEQYF. The CDR3 DNA follows: TGTGCCAGCAGTGCCGGGACCATATTGGACGAGCAGTACTTC.

This chain links TRBV14 with TRBJ2-2, with D unresolved. Germline CDR1 reads SGHDN; CDR2 reads FVKESK. CDR3 length: 13 residues. Between the trimmed V and J ends, which lost 2 bases and 6 bases, there was a span of 7 bases. CDR3 DNA sequence: TGTGCCAGCAGCCAATTACGCGCCGGGGAGCTGTTTTTT. It translates to CASSQLRAGELFF.

The chain links TRBV10-2 to TRBJ2-7; a weak D match, TRBD1 (5 bases). The CDR3 covers 15 residues. Germline V gene data show CDR1 as WSHSY and CDR2 as SAAADI. V was shortened by 2 bases and J by 0 bases, with 11 bases between the two germline ends. The CDR3 loop reads CASSEGRAISYEQYF. The CDR3 DNA reads TGCGCCAGCAGTGAGGGCAGGGCAATCTCCTACGAGCAGTACTTC.

In regard to this clonotype: A read error is likely here: a far larger clone is one base away. Without the conserved terminal phenylalanine or tryptophan, this CDR3 likely stems from a read error. This chain connects TRBV5-1 to TRBJ2-1; the D gene could be TRBD1 or TRBD2 (5 bases each). The CDR3 covers 14 residues. Germline V gene data show CDR1 as SGHRS and CDR2 as YFSETQ. CDR3 nucleotides: TGTGCCAGCAGCTTGGAGTGGGGGAACAATGAGCAGTTCTCC. Translated: CASSLEWGNNEQFS.

This clonotype was counted a few times. The chain couples TRBV4-1 to TRBJ1-1, with D perhaps matching TRBD1 (6 bases). Per germline, CDR1 MGHRA and CDR2 YSYEKL. Trimming left V 0 bases short and J 0 bases short, with 20 bases between. The CDR3 contains 19 residues. The CDR3 nucleotides are TGCGCCAGCAGCCAAGATGGGTCCGGGGGCCCCTGGATGAACACTGAAGCTTTCTTT. Amino acids: CASSQDGSGGPWMNTEAFF.

This clonotype was counted ten times or more. The chain combines TRBV3-1 with TRBJ1-5; D gene unclear. Germline V gives CDR1 LGHDT, CDR2 YNNKEL (reference sequence). The CDR3 is 14 amino acids. With 0 bases removed from V and 7 bases from J, the gap between germline ends came to 10 bases. CDR3 nucleotides: TGTGCCAGCAGCCAAGATCATGGTGAACAGCCCCAGCATTTT. Its protein product is CASSQDHGEQPQHF.

The table lists this clonotype with many counts. The rearrangement links TRBV10-3 to TRBJ2-3, with 9 bases that match TRBD1. J lost 4 bases, V lost 5 bases, and 7 bases had no gene match. CDR3 length: 15 amino acids. The V gene's germline CDR1 is ENHRY and CDR2 SYGVKD. CDR3 region: CAISPGTGSADTQYF. The CDR3 DNA reads as TGTGCCATCAGTCCCGGGACAGGGAGCGCAGATACGCAGTATTTT.

This clonotype has ten or more counts. V usage is TRBV11-2 and J usage is TRBJ2-7; D not resolved. This CDR3 comprises 11 residues. CDR1 is SGHAT, CDR2 FQNNGV, per germline. V was clipped by 2 bases and J by 6 bases, with 5 bases between them. The CDR3 nucleotides read TGTGCCAGCAGCTTAAAGGGCGAGCAGTACTTC. It yields the protein CASSLKGEQYF. Based on the CDR3 plus reference TRBV11-2 and TRBJ2-7, the full variable domain is EAGVAQSPRYKIIEKRQSVAFWCNPISGHATLYWYQQILGQGPKLLIQFQNNGVVDDSQLPKDRFSAERLKGVDSTLKIQPAKLEDSAVYLCASSLKGEQYFGPGTRLTVT.

In this sample, this clonotype turned up many times. The chain employs TRBV13 and TRBJ2-7; 9 bases align to TRBD1. Germline CDR1 PRHDT, CDR2 FYEKMQ (reference sequence). V lost 1 base to trimming and J lost 4 bases; unmatched junction nucleotides: 5. The CDR3 runs to 15 residues. The CDR3 DNA follows: TGTGCCAGCAGCTTAGAACAGGGGGCATGGTACGAGCAGTACTTC. It codes for CASSLEQGAWYEQYF.

This clonotype was seen only a few times. V usage is TRBV11-3 and J usage is TRBJ2-4, with D maybe TRBD2 (6 bases). Between the trimmed V and J ends, which lost 1 base and 9 bases, there was a span of 10 bases. The V gene's germline CDR1 is SGHNT and CDR2 YENEEA. There are 13 residues in the CDR3. The CDR3 region is CASSLGNGGIQYF. In DNA, the CDR3 is TGTGCCAGCAGCTTAGGAAACGGGGGCATTCAGTACTTC.

This clonotype was counted ten times or more. This CDR3 reads CASSLRGGGRPHNEQFF. Here the CDR3 DNA reads TGTGCCAGCAGTTTACGGGGGGGGGGGAGGCCGCACAATGAGCAGTTCTTC. This chain uses TRBV12-3 or TRBV12-4 with TRBJ2-1, with 8 bases aligning to TRBD2. The ends lost 2 bases at V and 5 bases at J; junction bases unmatched: 11. The CDR3 has 17 residues.

This clonotype was counted ten times or more. The rearrangement joins TRBV2 to TRBJ1-5; tentatively, D is TRBD1 (6 bases). Germline CDR1 and CDR2: SNHLY and FYNNEI. Trimming took off 5 bases at V and 7 bases at J, with 21 bases between the two ends. The CDR3 is made up of 16 amino acids. Here the CDR3 DNA reads TGTGCCAGCAGTACCCTAACCACCGACAGGCAGCAGCCCCAGCATTTT. Its protein product is CASSTLTTDRQQPQHF.

This chain uses TRBV20-1 with TRBJ2-1, with TRBD2 matching 11 bases. V shed 3 bases, J shed 3 bases, and the junction held 4 bases outside the gene matches. The V gene's germline CDR1 is DFQATT and CDR2 SNEGSKA (reference sequence). CDR3 length: 15 amino acids. DNA for the CDR3: TGCAGTGCTAGGGTAGCGGGAGGGGACTACAATGAGCAGTTCTTC. This sequence encodes CSARVAGGDYNEQFF.